This T cell receptor beta chain was found in a study of cytomegalovirus exposure and HLA in healthy donors. Study context: An analysis done earlier identified 117 million unique TCR beta sequences from 200 million or so T cells. The Caucasian-associated ancestry cluster contained more than 75% of the approximately 390 genotyped donors. Broader study findings: Among TCR beta chains, those listed as cytomegalovirus-associated numbered about 160.

About this clone itself: Its specificity is not known.

It was with 60 Vbeta and 13 Jbeta primers that the PCR ran. The assay was immunoSEQ multiplex PCR, and TCRdb's table has in-frame clones only and misses some. The data contain more than 95,000 clones, roughly 18% of them singletons. Per the germline V gene, CDR1 is SEHNR and CDR2 is FQNEAQ (reference sequence). V lost 7 bases to trimming and J lost 5 bases, with 18 bases between them. The CDR3 extends over 14 amino acids. Sequences were obtained from PBMCs. The chain couples TRBV7-9 to TRBJ2-7, with D hard to call. The receptor comes from a female donor in good health and CMV-seropositive. CDR3 residues: CASTLYPGNNEQYF. CDR3 coding DNA: TGTGCCAGCACCTTGTATCCGGGTAACAACGAGCAGTACTTC.